This TCR beta chain was captured in a study of identical twins. Study observations and caveats: Sharing of beta out-of-frame sequences by twins showed a weaker excess.

CDR1 and CDR2 (germline): KGHSH, LQKENI. CDR3 length: 14 residues. This clonotype was seen more than once but under ten times. Its matching antigen is unknown. The junction shows a germline mismatch at one end, possibly a read error. Unique molecular identifiers were in the cDNA, with template-switch universal primer binding. TCRdb reanalysed the 5' RACE reads using MiXCR and keeps one entry per CDR3 protein. This sample has 500,000 or so distinct CDR3 sequences, with 14% found just once. The data were also submitted as part of a second study, on yellow fever vaccine responses in identical twins.

The TCR sequence derives from a woman between 18 and 30 years old in good health. Sequenced sample: CD4+ T cells sorted from blood. The chain employs TRBV18 and TRBJ1-1, with a possible D match to TRBD1 (6 bases). Here the CDR3 DNA reads TGTGCCAGCTCTCCACAAAGAGGGGGCACTGAAGCTTTCTTT. Its translation is CASSPQRGGTEAFF.